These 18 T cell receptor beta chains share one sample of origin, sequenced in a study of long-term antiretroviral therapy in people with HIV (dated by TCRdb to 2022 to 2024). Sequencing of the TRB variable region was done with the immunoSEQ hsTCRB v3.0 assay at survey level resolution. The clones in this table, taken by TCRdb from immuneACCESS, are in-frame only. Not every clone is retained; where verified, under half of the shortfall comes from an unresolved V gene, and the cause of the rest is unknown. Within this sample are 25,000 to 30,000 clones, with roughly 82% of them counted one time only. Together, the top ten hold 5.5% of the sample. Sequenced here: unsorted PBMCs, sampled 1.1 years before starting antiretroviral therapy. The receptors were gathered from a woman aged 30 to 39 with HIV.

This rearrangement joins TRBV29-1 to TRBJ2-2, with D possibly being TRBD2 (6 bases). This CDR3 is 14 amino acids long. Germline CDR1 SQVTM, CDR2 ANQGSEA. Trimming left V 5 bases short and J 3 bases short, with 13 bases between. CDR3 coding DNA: TGCAGCGTTTACCAGGAGGGTTACACCGGGGAGCTGTTTTTT. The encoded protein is CSVYQEGYTGELFF.

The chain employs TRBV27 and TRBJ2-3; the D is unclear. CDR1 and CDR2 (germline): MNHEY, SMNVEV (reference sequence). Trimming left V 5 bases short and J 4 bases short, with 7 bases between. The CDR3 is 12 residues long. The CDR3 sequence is CASSPDSDTQYF. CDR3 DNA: TGTGCCAGCAGTCCTGATTCAGATACGCAGTATTTT.

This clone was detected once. The CDR3 spells CASSLVSGEVNIQYF. The DNA for the CDR3 is TGCGCCAGCAGCTTGGTTTCGGGAGAGGTAAACATTCAGTACTTC. The V call is TRBV5-1, the J call TRBJ2-4; perhaps TRBD2 as D (6 bases). This CDR3 comprises 15 residues. The V end was cut by 0 bases, the J end by 6 bases, with 13 bases between. The germline gives CDR1 SGHRS, CDR2 YFSETQ.

The CDR3 DNA reads as TGTGCCAGCAGCTTAGTGGGCGGAGAGACCCAGTACTTC. Protein sequence: CASSLVGGETQYF. The V and J genes are TRBV7-6 and TRBJ2-5; no definite D call. The CDR3 is made up of 13 amino acids. The V and J ends lost 1 base and 4 bases respectively, with 7 bases between them. Germline V gene data show CDR1 as SGHVS and CDR2 as FNYEAQ. The whole variable domain, remainder taken from reference TRBV7-6 and TRBJ2-5, is GAGVSQSPRYKVTKRGQDVALRCDPISGHVSLYWYRQALGQGPEFLTYFNYEAQQDKSGLPNDRFSAERPEGSISTLTIQRTEQRDSAMYRCASSLVGGETQYFGPGTRLLVL.

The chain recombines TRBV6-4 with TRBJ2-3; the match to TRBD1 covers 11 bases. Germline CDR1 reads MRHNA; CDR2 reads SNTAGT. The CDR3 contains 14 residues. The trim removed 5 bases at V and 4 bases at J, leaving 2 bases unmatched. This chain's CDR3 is CASSRDRGADTQYF. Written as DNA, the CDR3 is TGTGCCAGCAGTCGGGACAGGGGGGCAGATACGCAGTATTTT.

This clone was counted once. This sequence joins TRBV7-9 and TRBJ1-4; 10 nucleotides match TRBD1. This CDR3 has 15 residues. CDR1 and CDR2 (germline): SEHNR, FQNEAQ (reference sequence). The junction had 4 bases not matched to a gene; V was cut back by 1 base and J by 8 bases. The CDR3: CASSLVGTGDEKLFF. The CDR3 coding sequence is TGTGCCAGCAGCTTAGTCGGGACAGGGGACGAAAAACTGTTTTTT.

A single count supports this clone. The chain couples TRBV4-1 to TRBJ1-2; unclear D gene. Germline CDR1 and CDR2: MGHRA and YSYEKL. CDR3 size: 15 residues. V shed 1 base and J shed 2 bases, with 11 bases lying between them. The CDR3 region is CASSQGAASNYGYTF. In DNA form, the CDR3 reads TGCGCCAGCAGCCAAGGGGCAGCTTCAAACTATGGCTACACCTTC.

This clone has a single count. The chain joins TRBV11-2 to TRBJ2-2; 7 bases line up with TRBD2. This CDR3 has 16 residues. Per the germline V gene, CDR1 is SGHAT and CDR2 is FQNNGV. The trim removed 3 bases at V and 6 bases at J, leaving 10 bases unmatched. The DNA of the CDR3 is TGTGCCAGCAGCTTCCCCGGGGAGGGCCGACCCGGGGAGCTGTTTTTT. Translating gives CASSFPGEGRPGELFF.

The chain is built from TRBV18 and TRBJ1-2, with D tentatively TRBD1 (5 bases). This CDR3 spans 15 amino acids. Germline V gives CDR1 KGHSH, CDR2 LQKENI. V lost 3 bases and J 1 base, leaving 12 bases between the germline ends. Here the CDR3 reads CASSPARGINYGYTF. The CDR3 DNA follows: TGTGCCAGCTCACCTGCGCGGGGCATTAACTATGGCTACACCTTC.

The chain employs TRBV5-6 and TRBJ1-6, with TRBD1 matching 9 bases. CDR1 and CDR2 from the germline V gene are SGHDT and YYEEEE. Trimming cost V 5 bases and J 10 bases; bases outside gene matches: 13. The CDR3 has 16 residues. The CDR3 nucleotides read TGTGCCAGCAGTCCGCAACAGGGGGCGTCGGAATCACCCCTCCACTTT. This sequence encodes CASSPQQGASESPLHF. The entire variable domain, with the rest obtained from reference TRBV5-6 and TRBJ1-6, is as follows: DAGVTQSPTHLIKTRGQQVTLRCSPKSGHDTVSWYQQALGQGPQFIFQYYEEEERQRGNFPDRFSGHQFPNYSSELNVNALLLGDSALYLCASSPQQGASESPLHFGNGTRLTVT.

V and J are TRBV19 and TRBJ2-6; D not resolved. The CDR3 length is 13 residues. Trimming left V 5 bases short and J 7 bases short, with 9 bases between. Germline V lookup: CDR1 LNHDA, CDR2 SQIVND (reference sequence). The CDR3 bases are TGTGCCAGTAGTTCTCTCAGAGCCAACGTCCTGACTTTC. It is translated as CASSSLRANVLTF.

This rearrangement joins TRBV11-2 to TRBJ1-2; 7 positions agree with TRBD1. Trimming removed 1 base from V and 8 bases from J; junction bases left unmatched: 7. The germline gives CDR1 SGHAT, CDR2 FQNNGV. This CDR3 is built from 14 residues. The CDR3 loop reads CASSLGQGVKGYTF. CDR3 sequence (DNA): TGTGCCAGCAGCTTAGGGCAGGGGGTGAAGGGCTACACCTTC.

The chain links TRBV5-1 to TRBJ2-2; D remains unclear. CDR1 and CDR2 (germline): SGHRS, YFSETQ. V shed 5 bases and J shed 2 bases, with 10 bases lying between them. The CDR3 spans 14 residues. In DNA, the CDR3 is TGCGCCAGCAGATGGTGGGGTAACACCGGGGAGCTGTTTTTT. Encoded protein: CASRWWGNTGELFF.

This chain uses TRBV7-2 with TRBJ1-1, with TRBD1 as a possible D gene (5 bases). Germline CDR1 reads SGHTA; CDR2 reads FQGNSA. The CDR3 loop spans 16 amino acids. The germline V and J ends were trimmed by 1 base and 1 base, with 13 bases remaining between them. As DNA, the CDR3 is TGTGCCAGCAGCTTAGACCCCACAGGTAGGAACACTGAAGCTTTCTTT. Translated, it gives CASSLDPTGRNTEAFF.

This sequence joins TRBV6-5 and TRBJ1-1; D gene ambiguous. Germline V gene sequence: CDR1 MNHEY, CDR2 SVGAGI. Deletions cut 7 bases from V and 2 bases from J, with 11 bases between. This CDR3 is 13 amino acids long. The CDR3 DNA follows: TGTGCCAGCACTCGAGGTGTAAACACTGAAGCTTTCTTT. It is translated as CASTRGVNTEAFF.

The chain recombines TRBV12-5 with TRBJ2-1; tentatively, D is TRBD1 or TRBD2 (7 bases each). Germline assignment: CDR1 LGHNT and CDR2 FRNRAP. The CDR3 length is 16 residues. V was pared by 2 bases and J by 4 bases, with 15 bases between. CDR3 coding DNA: TGTGCTAGTGGTTTGAGGGGGAGGGACAGATACAATGAGCAGTTCTTC. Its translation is CASGLRGRDRYNEQFF.

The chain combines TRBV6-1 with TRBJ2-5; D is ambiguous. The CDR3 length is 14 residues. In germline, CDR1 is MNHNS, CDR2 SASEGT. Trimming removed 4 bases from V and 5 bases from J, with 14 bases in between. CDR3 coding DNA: TGTGCCAGCAGTGTGGGGAACCCGAGGGAGACCCAGTACTTC. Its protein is CASSVGNPRETQYF.

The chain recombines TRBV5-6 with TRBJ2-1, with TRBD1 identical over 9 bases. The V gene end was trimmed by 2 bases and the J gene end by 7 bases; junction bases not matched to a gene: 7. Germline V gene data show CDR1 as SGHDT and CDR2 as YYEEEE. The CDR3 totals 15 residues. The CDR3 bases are TGTGCCAGCAGCTTTTGGGACAGGGTTAAAAATGAGCAGTTCTTC. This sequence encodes CASSFWDRVKNEQFF. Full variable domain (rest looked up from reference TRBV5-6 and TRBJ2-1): DAGVTQSPTHLIKTRGQQVTLRCSPKSGHDTVSWYQQALGQGPQFIFQYYEEEERQRGNFPDRFSGHQFPNYSSELNVNALLLGDSALYLCASSFWDRVKNEQFFGPGTRLTVL.